These 3 T cell receptor beta chains originate from one sample sequenced in a study of cytomegalovirus exposure and HLA in healthy donors. The PCR contained 60 Vbeta and 13 Jbeta primers. Only in-frame clones appear in the TCRdb table, and some are missing; sequencing was by immunoSEQ multiplex PCR. The sample lists 84,000 or so clones, 77% occurring once. Specimen: PBMCs. The receptors were sampled from a man between 25 and 39 years old in good health and CMV-seronegative.

This chain links TRBV18 with TRBJ2-3, with TRBD1 as a possible D gene (5 bases). Germline CDR1 KGHSH, CDR2 LQKENI. This CDR3 has 15 residues. The V end was cut by 1 base, the J end by 0 bases, with 8 bases between. The CDR3 loop is CASSPQGLSTDTQYF. CDR3 DNA: TGTGCCAGCTCACCACAGGGGCTCAGCACAGATACGCAGTATTTT.

This clone was observed a few times. The chain couples TRBV4-2 to TRBJ2-5; maybe TRBD2 (6 bases). The CDR3 runs to 15 residues. Trimming pared 4 bases from V and 4 bases from J, leaving 16 bases between. Germline V gives CDR1 LGHNA, CDR2 YNFKEQ. The CDR3 nucleotides are TGTGCCAGCAGCCCTTTTGGGGGGAGAGGAGAGACCCAGTACTTC. Protein product: CASSPFGGRGETQYF.

The sample holds one count of this clone. V usage is TRBV5-1 and J usage is TRBJ2-7, with D uncertain. V gave up 2 bases and J gave up 2 bases, with 11 bases separating them. CDR1 and CDR2 from the germline V gene are SGHRS and YFSETQ. CDR3 length equals 14 residues. CDR3 bases: TGCGCCAGCAGCTTCGGTACTTTCCCCTACGAGCAGTACTTC. Its translation is CASSFGTFPYEQYF.